This T cell receptor beta chain stems from a study of cytomegalovirus exposure and HLA in healthy donors. Regarding the study as a whole: In a later analysis, donors in an Asian-associated ancestry cluster reportedly had fewer N-insertions in productive TCRs than the cohort mean. Solely CMV serostatus was available to characterize immune exposure.

With regard to this clone: Its matching antigen is unknown.

Healthy bone marrow donors formed the donor group. Germline CDR1 MNHNS, CDR2 SASEGT. The CDR3 consists of 20 residues. V lost 4 bases and J lost 2, with 26 bases in between. Researchers ran the PCR with 60 Vbeta and 13 Jbeta primers. TCRdb keeps only in-frame clones here, not all; method: immunoSEQ multiplex PCR. The sample holds roughly 200,000 clones, approximately 78% seen once. The rearrangement uses TRBV6-1 and TRBJ2-2; TRBD1 is a possible D gene (6 bases). The source material was PBMCs. The receptor was isolated from a woman between 40 and 50 years old in good health and CMV-seronegative. The CDR3 nucleotides read TGTGCCAGCAGTGGTTTAAGAAGGCAGGGGTATCGGGCCAACACCGGGGAGCTGTTTTTT. Its protein is CASSGLRRQGYRANTGELFF.